What follows are 7 T cell receptor beta chains derived from one specimen sequenced in a study of blood T cell repertoires in COVID-19. Assay: immunoSEQ multiplex PCR; the TCRdb copy retains only in-frame clones and omits some. Here the sample spans about 13,000 clones, 88% being singletons. Source material: peripheral blood. These receptor sequences come from a human donor in a cohort sampled during active COVID-19.

This chain joins TRBV19 and TRBJ1-5; D is perhaps TRBD1 (6 bases). Germline V gene data show CDR1 as LNHDA and CDR2 as SQIVND (reference sequence). V lost 10 bases to trimming and J lost 1 base, with 11 bases between them. The CDR3 is 13 residues long. Here the CDR3 reads CAISDSSNQPQHF. CDR3 bases: TGTGCCATTTCGGACAGCAGCAATCAGCCCCAGCATTTT.

This sequence joins TRBV19 and TRBJ1-5, with 9 bases that match TRBD1. The ends lost 5 bases at V and 7 bases at J; junction bases unmatched: 6. The CDR3 loop spans 14 amino acids. Looked up from germline, CDR1 is LNHDA and CDR2 is SQIVND (reference sequence). CDR3 bases: TGTGCCAGTAGTGCAACAGGGGGCTGGCAGCCCCAGCATTTT. Translated: CASSATGGWQPQHF.

The chain is built from TRBV19 and TRBJ2-5, with TRBD1 identical over 8 bases. With V trimmed by 2 bases and J by 2 bases, 22 bases remained unmatched. Germline V gene data show CDR1 as LNHDA and CDR2 as SQIVND (reference sequence). This CDR3 spans 21 amino acids. The CDR3 here is CASSIPRQTGQATFLQETQYF. Written as DNA, the CDR3 is TGTGCCAGTAGTATACCAAGACAGACGGGACAGGCAACATTCTTACAAGAGACCCAGTACTTC.

The chain links TRBV7-3 to TRBJ2-1; D might be TRBD1 (6 bases). The CDR3 covers 13 residues. Germline V lookup: CDR1 SGHTA, CDR2 FQGTGA. V lost 5 bases to trimming and J lost 7 bases, with 12 bases between them. The CDR3: CASSNRDTNEQFF. In DNA form, the CDR3 reads TGTGCCAGCAGCAATCGGGACACAAATGAGCAGTTCTTC.

Written as DNA, the CDR3 is TGCGCCAGCAGCTCGAGCGGGGTACAGTACTTC. It specifies CASSSSGVQYF. The genes are TRBV5-1 and TRBJ2-7; 7 nucleotides agree with TRBD2. Germline V gene lookup returns CDR1 SGHRS and CDR2 YFSETQ. V shed 3 bases, J shed 10 bases, and the junction held 4 bases outside the gene matches. The CDR3 runs to 11 residues.

V is TRBV7-2 and J is TRBJ2-3; tentatively, D is TRBD1 (6 bases). Between the trimmed V and J ends, which lost 5 bases and 0 bases, there was a span of 18 bases. This CDR3 spans 17 amino acids. Germline assignment: CDR1 SGHTA and CDR2 FQGNSA. The CDR3 reads CASSPQDRPSSTDTQYF. CDR3 nucleotides: TGTGCCAGCAGCCCACAGGACAGACCATCGAGCACAGATACGCAGTATTTT.

This clone was seen a handful of times. The V call is TRBV7-2, the J call TRBJ1-2, with a possible D match to TRBD1 (5 bases). The CDR3 extends over 15 amino acids. Trimming took 5 bases from V and 3 from J, leaving 16 bases between them. CDR1 and CDR2 (germline): SGHTA, FQGNSA. In nucleotides, the CDR3 is TGTGCCAGCAGCCCGAAGTCGGCAGGGCACTATGGCTACACCTTC. This gives the protein CASSPKSAGHYGYTF.